This T cell receptor beta chain stems from a study of T cells in localized non-small cell lung cancer. Study results and caveats: Adjacent lung tissue had a median around 57 of the top 100 clones found in the tumor.

Assay: immunoSEQ multiplex PCR; the TCRdb copy retains only in-frame clones and omits some. The data contain 100,000 to 150,000 clones, more than 80% of them singletons. With respect to this clone: Its antigen remains unknown.

This CDR3 has 15 residues. Germline V CDR1 and CDR2: LNHDA, SQIVND (reference sequence). Deletions cut 5 bases from V and 4 bases from J, with 17 bases between. Sequences were derived from peripheral blood, sampled before any cancer treatment. The sequence came from a female donor aged 60 or older with stage I lung adenocarcinoma. The rearrangement links TRBV19 to TRBJ1-1; D possibly corresponds to TRBD1 (5 bases). CDR3 bases: TGTGCCAGTAGTGCTAACATGCTTGGGGCCACTGAAGCTTTCTTT. Its protein product is CASSANMLGATEAFF. The full variable domain, rest sourced from reference TRBV19 and TRBJ1-1, is DGGITQSPKYLFRKEGQNVTLSCEQNLNHDAMYWYRQDPGQGLRLIYYSQIVNDFQKGDIAEGYSVSREKKESFPLTVTSAQKNPTAFYLCASSANMLGATEAFFGQGTRLTVV.